This TCR beta chain was recovered during a study of cytotoxic CD8 clonotypes in ibrutinib-treated CLL. General study points: Lymph node repertoires were not studied, and sampling times were unmatched.

Profiling relied on immunoSEQ multiplex PCR, and the TCRdb table lists in-frame clones only, not all of them. The table lists a few hundred thousand clones, 60% to 75% of them singletons, with roughly 15% in the top ten. As regards this clone: What it binds is unknown.

Sequenced material: PBMCs, taken after 24 months of ibrutinib treatment. The receptor was isolated from a human donor with chronic lymphocytic leukemia.

CDR3 bases: TGTGCCAGTAGTATCCAAGGGGGAGGGAACACTGAAGCTTTCTTT. Translated, it gives CASSIQGGGNTEAFF. The chain links TRBV19 to TRBJ1-1; tentatively, D is TRBD1 (6 bases). V was pared by 3 bases and J by 1 base, with 12 bases between. The CDR3 runs 15 residues. Germline loops: CDR1 LNHDA, CDR2 SQIVND (reference sequence).